Reported below is one T cell receptor (beta chain). Its target is not known. The sample is drawn from a study of T cell responses to AZD1222 COVID-19 vaccine. Method: immunoSEQ multiplex PCR; TCRdb's copy keeps in-frame clones and lacks some. The data contain roughly 120,000 clones, about 87% of them singletons. Study-wide points: Donors were mostly white British, more females; clonal diversity possibly underestimated. Seropositivity was recorded at baseline in only six AZD1222 recipients. Once two AZD1222 doses were given, Spike-specific TCR breadth and depth went up. As reported, nearly half of all spike-specific TCRs target variant regions that are unmutated.

The TCR sequence derives from an adult in good health. The sequences come from peripheral blood, collected on day 0 of AZD1222 vaccination.

CDR3 loop: CASAQDPGANVLTF. In nucleotides, the CDR3 is TGTGCCAGCGCACAAGACCCTGGGGCCAACGTCCTGACTTTC. This chain connects TRBV6-5 to TRBJ2-6; D unresolved. V was shortened by 8 bases and J by 2 bases, with 10 bases between the two germline ends. The CDR3 sequence is 14 residues long. Germline V gene sequence: CDR1 MNHEY, CDR2 SVGAGI.